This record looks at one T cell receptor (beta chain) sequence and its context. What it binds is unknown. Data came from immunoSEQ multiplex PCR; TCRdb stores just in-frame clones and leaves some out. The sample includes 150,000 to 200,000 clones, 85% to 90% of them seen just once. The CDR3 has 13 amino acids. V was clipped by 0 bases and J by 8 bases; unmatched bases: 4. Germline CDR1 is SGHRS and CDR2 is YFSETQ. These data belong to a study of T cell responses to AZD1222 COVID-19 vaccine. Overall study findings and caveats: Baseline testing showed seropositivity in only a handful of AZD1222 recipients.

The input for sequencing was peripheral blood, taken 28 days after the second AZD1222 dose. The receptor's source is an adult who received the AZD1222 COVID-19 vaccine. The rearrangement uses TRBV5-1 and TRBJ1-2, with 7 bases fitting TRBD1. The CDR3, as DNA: TGCGCCAGCAGCTTGGACAGGGGAGGAGGCTACACCTTC. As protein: CASSLDRGGGYTF.